This T cell receptor beta chain was retrieved from a study of neurological immune-mediated disorders. Across the whole study: Multiple sclerosis patients numbering about 34 comprised some 30 relapsing-remitting and 3 secondary progressive patients. Whole-study results and caveats: In HTLV-1-associated myelopathy, TCR clonal expansion was greatest, whereas multiple sclerosis had the least, falling below healthy controls. There were no CDR3 amino acid sequences shared by expanded clones across subjects, a result suggesting private repertoires in all groups.

The authors produced cDNA by 5'RACE using 10-nucleotide random UMIs. TCRdb used MiXCR to reprocess the 5' RACE reads, holding one entry per CDR3 protein. The table has fewer than 80,000 distinct CDR3 sequences, around 4.7% seen once; the top ten hold roughly 3.4%. Germline assignment: CDR1 MRHNA and CDR2 SNTAGT. The CDR3 is made up of 14 amino acids. Trimming cost V 6 bases and J 4 bases; bases outside gene matches: 8. Ten or more counts support this clonotype. Its antigen is not identified. This clonotype was sampled from a woman in her 50s with multiple sclerosis. Specimen: PBMCs. This sequence joins TRBV6-4 and TRBJ2-5; 7 bases are shared with TRBD1. In DNA form, the CDR3 reads TGTGCCAGCAGAAGACAGGGCCGGAGAGAGACCCAGTACTTC. This gives the protein CASRRQGRRETQYF.